Following are 32 T cell receptor beta chains from one sample sequenced in a study of T cells after yellow fever vaccination. MiXCR, applied by TCRdb to the 5' RACE reads, yields one record per CDR3 protein. The repertoire includes around 300,000 distinct CDR3 sequences, approximately 4% of them detected once, and about 26% sits in the top ten. The source was PBMCs, collected 5 days after the yellow fever booster vaccination. Receptors were obtained from a man between 18 and 29 years old who received the YFV17D yellow fever vaccine.

The chain carries TRBV7-8 and TRBJ2-7, with D hard to call. Trimming took 5 bases from V and 3 from J, leaving 26 bases between them. Germline lookup yields CDR1 SGHVS and CDR2 FQNEAQ. The length of the CDR3 is 18 residues. The CDR3 reads CASSLRPGSSETGYEQYV. The DNA of the CDR3 is TGTGCCAGCAGCCTCAGACCCGGGTCCTCAGAGACGGGCTACGAGCAGTACGTC.

This clonotype occurred a few times. This chain uses TRBV24-1 with TRBJ1-1, with TRBD1 as a possible D gene (6 bases). With 3 bases removed from V and 1 base from J, the gap between germline ends came to 8 bases. CDR1 KGHDR and CDR2 SFDVKD come from the germline V gene. The CDR3 runs 14 residues. CDR3 nucleotides: TGTGCCACCAGTGATCGGACAGAGAACACTGAAGCTTTCTTT. It translates to CATSDRTENTEAFF.

This clonotype was observed at least ten times. The chain combines TRBV7-9 with TRBJ1-4; no definite D call. The CDR3 sequence is 16 residues long. Germline-derived CDR1 and CDR2 are SEHNR and FQNEAQ (reference sequence). Trimming removed 5 bases at V and 2 bases at J, with 15 bases between. CDR3 nucleotides: TGTGCCAGCAGCCCTCCCGCAATCGGCACTAATGAAAAACTGTTTTTT. Translated: CASSPPAIGTNEKLFF.

The chain combines TRBV29-1 with TRBJ1-1; possibly TRBD1 for D (5 bases). Trimming removed 6 bases at V and 1 base at J, with 18 bases between. Germline-derived CDR1 and CDR2 are SQVTM and ANQGSEA. CDR3 length: 15 residues. CDR3 in amino acids: CSVTTSRVGNTEAFF. The CDR3 DNA follows: TGCAGCGTAACAACCAGCAGGGTCGGGAACACTGAAGCTTTCTTT.

This chain joins TRBV15 and TRBJ1-2; possible D gene TRBD1, 5 bases. The V gene's germline CDR1 is LNHNV and CDR2 YYDKDF (reference sequence). The CDR3 is 13 amino acids. V gave up 1 base and J gave up 6 bases, with 9 bases separating them. This CDR3 is CATSRGQGDGYTF. CDR3 nucleotide sequence: TGTGCCACCAGCAGAGGCCAGGGTGATGGCTACACCTTC. The full variable domain, rest sourced from reference TRBV15 and TRBJ1-2, is DAMVIQNPRYQVTQFGKPVTLSCSQTLNHNVMYWYQQKSSQAPKLLFHYYDKDFNNEADTPDNFQSRRPNTSFCFLDIRSPGLGDTAMYLCATSRGQGDGYTFGSGTRLTVV.

V is TRBV9 and J is TRBJ2-3; 9 positions match TRBD2. Germline loops: CDR1 SGDLS, CDR2 YYNGEE. With V trimmed by 4 bases and J by 4 bases, 10 bases remained unmatched. The CDR3 has 16 amino acids. The CDR3 loop reads CASSPQGGGGADTQYF. DNA of the CDR3: TGTGCCAGCAGCCCCCAGGGTGGCGGGGGGGCAGATACGCAGTATTTT.

The rearrangement links TRBV6-5 to TRBJ1-1; perhaps TRBD1 as D (5 bases). Germline CDR1 is MNHEY and CDR2 is SVGAGI. Trimming pared 5 bases from V and 3 bases from J, leaving 16 bases between. This CDR3 spans 15 amino acids. The CDR3 DNA reads as TGTGCCAGCAGTCACGGCATCGCCAGGGACACTGAAGCTTTCTTT. As protein: CASSHGIARDTEAFF.

This clonotype came up a few times. The chain carries TRBV7-2 and TRBJ2-3; D possibly corresponds to TRBD2 (6 bases). Per the germline V gene, CDR1 is SGHTA and CDR2 is FQGNSA. Trimming took 4 bases from V and 1 from J, leaving 9 bases between them. This CDR3 is built from 14 residues. The CDR3 DNA reads as TGTGCCAGCAGCTGGGACTTACGCACAGATACGCAGTATTTT. It encodes CASSWDLRTDTQYF.

This clonotype occurred many times. The V gene is TRBV14, the J gene TRBJ1-2; D is possibly TRBD1 (5 bases). Germline V gene lookup returns CDR1 SGHDN and CDR2 FVKESK. Deletions cut 0 bases from V and 3 bases from J, with 8 bases between. The length of the CDR3 is 14 residues. CDR3 residues: CASSQDGGYYGYTF. CDR3 DNA: TGTGCCAGCAGCCAAGATGGGGGATACTATGGCTACACCTTC.

This clonotype was seen ten or more times. The CDR3 bases are TGTGCCAGCAGCTCCGATAGCGGGGGGCGGAGCACAGATACGCAGTATTTT. This gives the protein CASSSDSGGRSTDTQYF. The chain recombines TRBV7-2 with TRBJ2-3, with TRBD2 identical over 10 bases. CDR3 length: 17 amino acids. V shed 4 bases, J shed 0 bases, and the junction held 7 bases outside the gene matches. Germline V gene sequence: CDR1 SGHTA, CDR2 FQGNSA. The complete variable domain, with remaining parts taken from reference TRBV7-2 and TRBJ2-3, reads GAGVSQSPSNKVTEKGKDVELRCDPISGHTALYWYRQSLGQGLEFLIYFQGNSAPDKSGLPSDRFSAERTGGSVSTLTIQRTQQEDSAVYLCASSSDSGGRSTDTQYFGPGTRLTVL.

This clonotype was detected a few times. The chain employs TRBV30 and TRBJ2-5, with 11 bases aligning to TRBD2. V was pared by 7 bases and J by 2 bases, with 6 bases of the junction left unmatched. The CDR3 is made up of 14 amino acids. Germline values: CDR1 GTSNPN, CDR2 SVGIG (reference sequence). CDR3 DNA: TGTGCCTTACAGGGACTAGCGGCTCAAGAGACCCAGTACTTC. This gives the protein CALQGLAAQETQYF.

CDR3 protein: CASSLSPIRNTIYF. The CDR3 bases are TGTGCCAGCAGCTTAAGCCCGATTCGGAACACCATATATTTT. This chain links TRBV13 with TRBJ1-3; D is unclear. CDR3 length: 14 residues. V lost 2 bases and J lost 7, with 12 bases in between. CDR1 is PRHDT, CDR2 FYEKMQ, per germline (reference sequence).

The chain has TRBV12-3 or TRBV12-4 and TRBJ2-7, with 7 bases fitting TRBD1. The CDR3 loop spans 13 amino acids. Losses at the gene ends were 5 bases for V and 2 bases for J; bases not matched to a gene: 3. The CDR3 nucleotides are TGTGCCAGCAGTGTGGGACAGCCCTACGAGCAGTACTTC. It is translated as CASSVGQPYEQYF.

This clonotype was recorded a few times. The chain couples TRBV25-1 to TRBJ1-2; 7 bases map to TRBD1. J was trimmed by 6 bases and V by 5 bases; bases with no gene match: 6. Germline loops: CDR1 MGHDK, CDR2 SYGVNS. The CDR3 runs to 13 residues. Here the CDR3 reads CASSPTGVNGYTF. The DNA for the CDR3 is TGTGCCAGCAGTCCCACAGGGGTGAATGGCTACACCTTC.

This clonotype was picked up many times. V usage is TRBV6-5 and J usage is TRBJ2-1; tentatively, D is TRBD2 (6 bases). V was cut by 5 bases and J by 10 bases, with 12 bases left in between. This CDR3 is built from 12 residues. Per germline, CDR1 MNHEY and CDR2 SVGAGI. The CDR3 protein is CASSMGGREQFF. The CDR3, as DNA: TGTGCCAGCAGTATGGGGGGACGGGAGCAGTTCTTC.

This clonotype was found a few times. The chain couples TRBV18 to TRBJ1-5, with D tentatively TRBD1 (5 bases). Trimming took 3 bases from V and 10 from J, leaving 13 bases between them. The germline V gene encodes CDR1 KGHSH and CDR2 LQKENI. This CDR3 spans 13 amino acids. The CDR3 spells CASSPMRDGPQHF. In nucleotides, the CDR3 is TGTGCCAGCTCACCTATGAGGGACGGCCCCCAGCATTTT.

The chain carries TRBV5-5 and TRBJ1-2, with 7 bases matching TRBD1. The J segment lost 8 bases and the V segment lost 5 bases, leaving 9 bases of the junction unmatched. This CDR3 has 13 amino acids. Germline V gene lookup returns CDR1 SGHKS and CDR2 YYEKEE (reference sequence). For the CDR3, the DNA is TGTGCCAGCAGACCGACTACAGGGGAAGGCTACACCTTC. Encoded protein: CASRPTTGEGYTF.

Only a few counts were recorded for this clonotype. The genes are TRBV25-1 and TRBJ1-1; D perhaps matches TRBD1 (6 bases). The CDR3 extends over 11 amino acids. The germline V gene encodes CDR1 MGHDK and CDR2 SYGVNS. The germline V and J ends were trimmed by 3 bases and 13 bases, with 12 bases remaining between them. The CDR3 reads CASSDSRGNFF. CDR3 DNA sequence: TGTGCCAGCAGTGACTCTAGGGGGAATTTCTTT.

The gene calls are TRBV20-1 and TRBJ1-6, with D unresolved. Trimming shortened V by 5 bases and J by 0 bases, and 26 bases separated the two germline ends. This CDR3 contains 20 residues. Germline-derived CDR1 and CDR2 are DFQATT and SNEGSKA (reference sequence). CDR3 DNA: TGCAGTGCTCCCCCGGCAGGAACCTTTGTCAGCGGCTCCTATAATTCACCCCTCCACTTT. It codes for CSAPPAGTFVSGSYNSPLHF.

This clonotype was counted between two and nine times. The chain links TRBV5-1 to TRBJ2-1, with D uncertain. With 4 bases removed from V and 12 bases from J, the gap between germline ends came to 20 bases. CDR3 length: 14 amino acids. CDR1 and CDR2 from the germline V gene are SGHRS and YFSETQ. The CDR3 DNA follows: TGCGCCAGCAGCCTCCGTAGGACCGAGGACCGGCAGTTCTTC. This translates into CASSLRRTEDRQFF.

This clonotype was picked up a small number of times. This chain uses TRBV7-2 with TRBJ1-2, with D perhaps TRBD1 (5 bases). V lost 1 base, J lost 7 bases, and 13 bases lay in between. This CDR3 spans 14 amino acids. Germline V gene sequence: CDR1 SGHTA, CDR2 FQGNSA. CDR3 bases: TGTGCCAGCAGCTTAGGGGGCTGGGGTCGTGGCTACACCTTC. Amino acids: CASSLGGWGRGYTF.

The chain uses TRBV18 and TRBJ2-3, with D uncertain. This CDR3 has 13 residues. The germline V gene encodes CDR1 KGHSH and CDR2 LQKENI. V lost 1 base, J lost 5 bases, and 7 bases lay in between. CDR3 coding DNA: TGTGCCAGCTCACCACGAACGATAGATACGCAGTATTTT. Translating gives CASSPRTIDTQYF.

The V and J genes are TRBV5-5 and TRBJ1-4; D is uncertain. CDR3 length: 14 amino acids. Germline loops: CDR1 SGHKS, CDR2 YYEKEE (reference sequence). Trimming pared 6 bases from V and 0 bases from J, leaving 9 bases between. For the CDR3, the DNA is TGTGCCAGCAATAGGTCCCCAACTAATGAAAAACTGTTTTTT. Its translation is CASNRSPTNEKLFF.

There are a few counts of this clonotype. This chain links TRBV4-1 with TRBJ2-6; tentatively, D is TRBD1 (5 bases). The CDR3 covers 15 residues. Germline V gene lookup returns CDR1 MGHRA and CDR2 YSYEKL. Deletions cut 2 bases from V and 3 bases from J, with 8 bases between. CDR3 sequence reads: CASSQSQGGANVLTF. In nucleotides, the CDR3 is TGCGCCAGCAGCCAATCCCAGGGTGGGGCCAACGTCCTGACTTTC.

This clonotype was picked up many times. The V and J genes are TRBV7-9 and TRBJ1-5; D not certain. The V and J ends lost 4 bases and 0 bases respectively, with 13 bases between them. This CDR3 spans 16 amino acids. CDR1 is SEHNR, CDR2 FQNEAQ, per germline (reference sequence). CDR3 nucleotide sequence: TGTGCCAGCAGCTATTGGCCCGGGTATAGCAATCAGCCCCAGCATTTT. This codes for CASSYWPGYSNQPQHF. Together with reference TRBV7-9 and TRBJ1-5, the CDR3 gives the full variable domain: DTGVSQNPRHKITKRGQNVTFRCDPISEHNRLYWYRQTLGQGPEFLTYFQNEAQLEKSRLLSDRFSAERPKGSFSTLEIQRTEQGDSAMYLCASSYWPGYSNQPQHFGDGTRLSIL.

This clonotype was detected many times. The CDR3 DNA sequence: TGCGCCAGCAGCCAGCTTCCTTTAATAGACAGGGGGGTCTCCGGCACTGAAGCTTTCTTT. Its protein product is CASSQLPLIDRGVSGTEAFF. The genes are TRBV4-1 and TRBJ1-1; 9 positions match TRBD1. With 3 bases clipped from V and 4 bases from J, the junction kept 21 bases outside the gene matches. Per germline, CDR1 MGHRA and CDR2 YSYEKL. The length of the CDR3 is 20 residues.

In this sample, this clonotype turned up many times. The CDR3 protein is CASSSPMNTEAFF. In DNA form, the CDR3 reads TGTGCCAGCAGTTCCCCTATGAACACTGAAGCTTTCTTT. The chain employs TRBV6-6 and TRBJ1-1; D is ambiguous. Trimming shortened V by 4 bases and J by 0 bases, and 6 bases separated the two germline ends. From germline, CDR1 is MNHNY and CDR2 SVGAGI (reference sequence). This CDR3 comprises 13 residues.

This clonotype was counted ten times or more. The rearrangement uses TRBV7-6 and TRBJ1-5; tentative D call: TRBD1 (5 bases). CDR1 and CDR2 (germline): SGHVS, FNYEAQ. The CDR3 spans 15 residues. V was pared by 0 bases and J by 7 bases, with 13 bases between. CDR3 amino acids: CASSLAQGIGQPQHF. The CDR3 nucleotides read TGTGCCAGCAGCTTAGCGCAGGGAATCGGGCAGCCCCAGCATTTT.

This clonotype has only a few counts. The chain uses TRBV4-3 and TRBJ2-5; TRBD1 matches at 7 bases. V lost 6 bases and J lost 0; bases outside the gene matches: 13. The CDR3 sequence is 17 residues long. The germline CDR1 and CDR2 sequences are LGHNA and YSLEER. CDR3 loop: CASRRRHSQGYQETQYF. Here the CDR3 DNA reads TGCGCCAGCAGACGTCGGCATTCACAGGGGTACCAAGAGACCCAGTACTTC.

This clonotype was counted ten times or more. This sequence joins TRBV7-2 and TRBJ1-2, with D uncertain. The CDR3 totals 15 residues. Trimming removed 3 bases from V and 4 bases from J, with 15 bases in between. Germline V gene sequence: CDR1 SGHTA, CDR2 FQGNSA. CDR3 in DNA: TGTGCCAGCAGCTTCCTGCCCCTGGGGTTCTATGGCTACACCTTC. It codes for CASSFLPLGFYGYTF. Full variable domain (outside the CDR3, taken from reference TRBV7-2 and TRBJ1-2): GAGVSQSPSNKVTEKGKDVELRCDPISGHTALYWYRQSLGQGLEFLIYFQGNSAPDKSGLPSDRFSAERTGGSVSTLTIQRTQQEDSAVYLCASSFLPLGFYGYTFGSGTRLTVV.

The genes are TRBV6-1 and TRBJ2-3; 11 nucleotides agree with TRBD2. In germline, CDR1 is MNHNS, CDR2 SASEGT. V shed 2 bases and J 5 bases; nucleotides not matched to a gene: 9. The CDR3 totals 17 residues. CDR3 sequence: CASSEIGLAGGRDTQYF. As DNA, the CDR3 is TGTGCCAGCAGTGAAATCGGCCTAGCGGGGGGACGAGATACGCAGTATTTT.

This clonotype occurred many times. The gene calls are TRBV6-6 and TRBJ2-7; 11 bases fit TRBD2. This CDR3 comprises 16 residues. Per germline, CDR1 MNHNY and CDR2 SVGAGI (reference sequence). For the CDR3, the DNA is TGTGCCAGCAGTGACTCTCGTACTAGCGGGGGTTACGAGCAGTACGTC. The encoded protein is CASSDSRTSGGYEQYV.